A single T cell receptor beta chain is shown here with its context. The antigen is undetermined. The data belong to a study of cytomegalovirus exposure and HLA in healthy donors. General study results and limits: Presence/absence analyses supposed approximately even sequencing depth among donors. What a later analysis reportedly showed was that an Asian-associated ancestry cluster had fewer N-insertions than the approximately 700-donor mean.

This CDR3 contains 13 residues. Deletions cut 7 bases from V and 1 base from J, with 10 bases between. Germline CDR1 reads MNHNY; CDR2 reads SVGAGI (reference sequence). Researchers ran the PCR with 60 Vbeta and 13 Jbeta primers. Profiling relied on immunoSEQ multiplex PCR, and the TCRdb table lists in-frame clones only, not all of them. The sample consists of approximately 100,000 clones, about 81% of them appearing once. Donors showed nominal health when sampled, although they likely had unrecorded immune exposures. This clonotype originated in a woman aged 40 to 50 in good health and CMV-seropositive. The chain uses TRBV6-6 and TRBJ1-1, with a tentative D call TRBD1 (6 bases). The specimen was PBMCs. The CDR3 sequence: CASILQGNTEAFF. In nucleotides, the CDR3 is TGTGCCAGCATCCTACAGGGGAACACTGAAGCTTTCTTT.